This T cell receptor (beta chain) was documented in a study of cytomegalovirus exposure and HLA in healthy donors. The study's findings and limits: Per a later analysis, HLA-associated TCR beta chains showed more clonal expansion than other, equally common TCR beta chains. Common viral pathogens seemed, in a later analysis, to connect with several of the most significant clusters.

In the PCR, 60 Vbeta and 13 Jbeta primers were used. This table comes from immunoSEQ multiplex PCR, and its TCRdb copy is limited to in-frame clones, with some not included. The data show 45,000 to 65,000 clones, approximately 70% seen once. Worth noting for this clone: Its specificity is unknown.

After removal of 5 bases from V and 4 bases from J, the junction contained 3 bases not matched to a gene. The CDR3 contains 14 residues. Germline lookup yields CDR1 SEHNR and CDR2 FQNEAQ (reference sequence). The source material was PBMCs. The sequence was obtained from a man between 18 and 29 years old in good health and CMV-seronegative. The V gene is TRBV7-9, the J gene TRBJ2-5; 11 bases map to TRBD2. The CDR3 sequence is CASSSGLAGETQYF. The DNA for the CDR3 is TGTGCCAGCAGCAGCGGACTAGCGGGAGAGACCCAGTACTTC.